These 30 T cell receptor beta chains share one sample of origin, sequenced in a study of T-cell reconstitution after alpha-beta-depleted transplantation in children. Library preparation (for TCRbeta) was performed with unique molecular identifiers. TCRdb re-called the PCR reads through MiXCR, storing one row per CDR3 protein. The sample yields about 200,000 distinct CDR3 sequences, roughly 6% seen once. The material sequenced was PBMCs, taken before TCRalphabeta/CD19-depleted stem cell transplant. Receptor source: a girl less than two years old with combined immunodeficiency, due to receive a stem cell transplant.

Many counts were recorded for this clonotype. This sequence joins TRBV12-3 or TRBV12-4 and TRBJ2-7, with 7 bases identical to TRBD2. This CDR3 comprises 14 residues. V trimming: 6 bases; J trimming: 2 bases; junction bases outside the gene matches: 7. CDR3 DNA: TGTGCCAGCAGCTACCCGGGGGGTCCCTACGAGCAGTACTTC. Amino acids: CASSYPGGPYEQYF.

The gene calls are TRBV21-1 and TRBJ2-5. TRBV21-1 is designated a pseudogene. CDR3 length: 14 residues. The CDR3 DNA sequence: TGTGCCAGCAGCAATGGCGCTAGCTTAGAGACCCAGTACTTC. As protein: CASSNGASLETQYF.

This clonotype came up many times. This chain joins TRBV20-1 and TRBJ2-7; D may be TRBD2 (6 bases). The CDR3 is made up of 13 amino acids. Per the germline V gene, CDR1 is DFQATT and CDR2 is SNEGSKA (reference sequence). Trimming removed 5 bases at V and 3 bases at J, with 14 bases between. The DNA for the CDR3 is TGCAGTGCTGAACGGGACTCATACTACGAGCAGTACTTC. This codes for CSAERDSYYEQYF.

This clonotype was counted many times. In nucleotides, the CDR3 is TGTGCCAGCAGTTTCAGGGACAGGTACAATGAGCAGTTCTTC. This codes for CASSFRDRYNEQFF. This chain joins TRBV28 and TRBJ2-1, with 8 bases identical to TRBD1. Trimming removed 3 bases from V and 4 bases from J; junction bases left unmatched: 2. The CDR3 sequence is 14 residues long. From germline, CDR1 is MDHEN and CDR2 SYDVKM.

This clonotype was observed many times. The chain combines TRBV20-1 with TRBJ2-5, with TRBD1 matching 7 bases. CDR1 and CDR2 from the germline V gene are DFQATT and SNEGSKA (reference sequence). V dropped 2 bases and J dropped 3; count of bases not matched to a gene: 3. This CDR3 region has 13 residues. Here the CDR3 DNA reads TGCAGTGCTAGAAAGGGGGCGAAAGAGACCCAGTACTTC. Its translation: CSARKGAKETQYF.

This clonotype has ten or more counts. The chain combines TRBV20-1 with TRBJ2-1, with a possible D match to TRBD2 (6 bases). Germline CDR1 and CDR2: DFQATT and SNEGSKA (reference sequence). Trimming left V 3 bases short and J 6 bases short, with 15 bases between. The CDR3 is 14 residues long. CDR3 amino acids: CSASELAGFNEQFF. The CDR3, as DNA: TGCAGTGCTAGCGAGTTGGCGGGATTCAATGAGCAGTTCTTC.

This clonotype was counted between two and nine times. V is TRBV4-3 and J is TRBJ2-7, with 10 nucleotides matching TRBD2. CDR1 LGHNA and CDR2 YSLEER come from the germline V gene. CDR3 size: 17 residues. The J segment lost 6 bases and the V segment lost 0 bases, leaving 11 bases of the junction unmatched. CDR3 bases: TGCGCCAGCAGCCAAGATCTAGCGGGAGCACCGGCTTTCGAGCAGTACTTC. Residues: CASSQDLAGAPAFEQYF.

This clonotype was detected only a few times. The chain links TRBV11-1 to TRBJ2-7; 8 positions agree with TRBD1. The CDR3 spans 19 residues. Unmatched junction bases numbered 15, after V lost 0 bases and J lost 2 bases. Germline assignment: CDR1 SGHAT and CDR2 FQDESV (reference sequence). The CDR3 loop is CASSLASPGQVFSAYEQYF. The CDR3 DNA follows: TGTGCCAGCAGCTTAGCGTCGCCGGGACAGGTCTTCTCGGCCTACGAGCAGTACTTC.

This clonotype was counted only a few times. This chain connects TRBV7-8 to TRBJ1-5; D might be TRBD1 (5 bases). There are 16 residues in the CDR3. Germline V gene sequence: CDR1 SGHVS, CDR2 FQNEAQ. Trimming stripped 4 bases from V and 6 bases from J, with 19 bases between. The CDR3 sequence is CASSSSGPRVGQPQHF. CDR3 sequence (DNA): TGTGCCAGCAGCTCGTCGGGGCCCCGGGTCGGTCAGCCCCAGCATTTT.

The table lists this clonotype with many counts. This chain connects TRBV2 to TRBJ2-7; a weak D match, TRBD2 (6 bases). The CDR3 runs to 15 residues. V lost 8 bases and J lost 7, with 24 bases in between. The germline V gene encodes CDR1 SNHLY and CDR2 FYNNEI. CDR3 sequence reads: CASFTFGEDAGEQYF. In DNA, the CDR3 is TGTGCCAGCTTTACCTTCGGGGAGGACGCCGGGGAGCAGTACTTC.

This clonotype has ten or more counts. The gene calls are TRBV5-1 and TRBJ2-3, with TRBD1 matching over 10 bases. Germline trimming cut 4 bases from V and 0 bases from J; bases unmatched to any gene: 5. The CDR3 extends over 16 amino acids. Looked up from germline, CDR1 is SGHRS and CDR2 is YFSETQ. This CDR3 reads CASSRGQGTSTDTQYF. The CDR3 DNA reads TGCGCCAGCAGCCGGGGACAGGGGACTAGCACAGATACGCAGTATTTT.

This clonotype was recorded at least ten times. CDR3 coding DNA: TGCGCCAGCAGCCCACAGGTACAAAACACTGAAGCTTTCTTT. Translation gives CASSPQVQNTEAFF. The rearrangement links TRBV4-3 to TRBJ1-1; a possible D gene is TRBD1 (5 bases). The CDR3 spans 14 residues. V lost 4 bases and J lost 2, with 11 bases in between. CDR1 LGHNA and CDR2 YSLEER come from the germline V gene.

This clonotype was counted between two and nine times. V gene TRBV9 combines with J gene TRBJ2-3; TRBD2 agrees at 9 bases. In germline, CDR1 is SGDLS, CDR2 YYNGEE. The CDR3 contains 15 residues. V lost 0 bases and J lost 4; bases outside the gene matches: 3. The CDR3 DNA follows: TGTGCCAGCAGCGTAGGACTAGCGGACGCAGATACGCAGTATTTT. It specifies CASSVGLADADTQYF.

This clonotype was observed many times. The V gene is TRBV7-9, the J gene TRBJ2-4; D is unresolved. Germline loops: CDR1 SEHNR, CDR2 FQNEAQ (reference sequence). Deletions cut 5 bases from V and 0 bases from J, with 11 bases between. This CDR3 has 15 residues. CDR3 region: CASSQGPIAKNIQYF. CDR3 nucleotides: TGTGCCAGCAGCCAAGGCCCAATAGCCAAAAACATTCAGTACTTC. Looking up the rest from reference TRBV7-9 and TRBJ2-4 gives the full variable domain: DTGVSQNPRHKITKRGQNVTFRCDPISEHNRLYWYRQTLGQGPEFLTYFQNEAQLEKSRLLSDRFSAERPKGSFSTLEIQRTEQGDSAMYLCASSQGPIAKNIQYFGAGTRLSVL.

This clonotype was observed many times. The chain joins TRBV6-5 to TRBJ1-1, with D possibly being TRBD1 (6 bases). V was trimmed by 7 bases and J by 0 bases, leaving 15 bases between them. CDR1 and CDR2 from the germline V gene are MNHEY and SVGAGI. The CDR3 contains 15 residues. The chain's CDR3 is CASTIRGGMNTEAFF. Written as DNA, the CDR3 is TGTGCCAGCACCATCAGAGGGGGTATGAACACTGAAGCTTTCTTT.

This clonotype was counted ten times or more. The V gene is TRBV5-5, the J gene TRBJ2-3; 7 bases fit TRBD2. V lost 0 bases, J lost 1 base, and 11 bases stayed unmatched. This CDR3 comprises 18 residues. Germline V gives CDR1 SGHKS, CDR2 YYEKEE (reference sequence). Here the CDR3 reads CASSLGGRGKGGTDTQYF. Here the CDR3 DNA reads TGTGCCAGCAGCTTGGGGGGGAGGGGCAAGGGAGGCACAGATACGCAGTATTTT.

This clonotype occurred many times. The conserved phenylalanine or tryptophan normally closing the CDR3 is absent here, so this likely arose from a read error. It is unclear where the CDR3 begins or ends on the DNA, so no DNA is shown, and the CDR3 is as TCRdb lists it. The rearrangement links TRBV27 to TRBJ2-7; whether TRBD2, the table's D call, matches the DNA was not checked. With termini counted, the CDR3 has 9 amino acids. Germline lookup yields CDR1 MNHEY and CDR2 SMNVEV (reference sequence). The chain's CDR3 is CARLAGVHL.

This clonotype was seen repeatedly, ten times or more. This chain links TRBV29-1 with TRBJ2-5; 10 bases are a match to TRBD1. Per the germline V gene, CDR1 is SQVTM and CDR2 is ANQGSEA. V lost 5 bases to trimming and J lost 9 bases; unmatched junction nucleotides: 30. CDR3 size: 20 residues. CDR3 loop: CSVPDTPLQIYDRGRGAQYF. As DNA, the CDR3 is TGCAGCGTTCCCGATACTCCCCTCCAGATATACGACAGGGGGCGCGGGGCCCAGTACTTC.

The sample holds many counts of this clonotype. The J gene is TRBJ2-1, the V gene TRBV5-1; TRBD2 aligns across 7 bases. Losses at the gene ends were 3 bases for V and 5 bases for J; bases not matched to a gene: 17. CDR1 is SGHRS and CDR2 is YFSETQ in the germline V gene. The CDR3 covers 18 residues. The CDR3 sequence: CASSWLLGRALVNNEQFF. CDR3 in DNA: TGCGCCAGCAGCTGGTTATTAGGGAGGGCCTTAGTAAACAATGAGCAGTTCTTC. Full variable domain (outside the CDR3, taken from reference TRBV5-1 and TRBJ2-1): KAGVTQTPRYLIKTRGQQVTLSCSPISGHRSVSWYQQTPGQGLQFLFEYFSETQRNKGNFPGRFSGRQFSNSRSEMNVSTLELGDSALYLCASSWLLGRALVNNEQFFGPGTRLTVL.

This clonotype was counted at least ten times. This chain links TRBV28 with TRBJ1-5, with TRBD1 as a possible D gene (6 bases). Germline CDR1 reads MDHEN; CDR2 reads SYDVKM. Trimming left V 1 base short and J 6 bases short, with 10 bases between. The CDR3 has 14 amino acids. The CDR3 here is CASSLFGGPQPQHF. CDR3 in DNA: TGTGCCAGCAGTTTATTTGGGGGGCCTCAGCCCCAGCATTTT.

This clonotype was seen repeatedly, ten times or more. The DNA for the CDR3 is TGTGCCAGCAGCCCCCAGTTGGGAAATGAGCAGTTCTTC. It translates to CASSPQLGNEQFF. The chain joins TRBV11-2 to TRBJ2-1; D gene ambiguous. This CDR3 comprises 13 residues. CDR1 and CDR2 (germline): SGHAT, FQNNGV. The V end lost 5 bases, the J end lost 7 bases, and 12 bases lay between the germline ends.

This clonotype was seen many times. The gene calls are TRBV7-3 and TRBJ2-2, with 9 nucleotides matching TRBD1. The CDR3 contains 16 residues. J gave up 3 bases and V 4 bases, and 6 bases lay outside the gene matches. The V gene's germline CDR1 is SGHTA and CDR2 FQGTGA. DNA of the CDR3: TGTGCCAGCAGCTCATACCGGGACAGGGACACCGGGGAGCTGTTTTTT. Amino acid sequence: CASSSYRDRDTGELFF.

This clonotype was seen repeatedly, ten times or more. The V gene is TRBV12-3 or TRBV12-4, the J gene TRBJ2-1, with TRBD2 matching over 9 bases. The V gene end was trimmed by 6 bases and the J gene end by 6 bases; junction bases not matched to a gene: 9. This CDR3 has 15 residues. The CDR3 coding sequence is TGTGCCAGCAGGAATAGCGGGAGAAGGGGCAATGAGCAGTTCTTC. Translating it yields CASRNSGRRGNEQFF.

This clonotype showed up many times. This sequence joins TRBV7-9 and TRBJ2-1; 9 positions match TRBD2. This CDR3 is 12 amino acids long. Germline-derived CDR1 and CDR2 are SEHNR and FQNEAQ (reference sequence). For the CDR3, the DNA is TGTGTGGGTAGCGGGAGTGGTAATGAGCAGTTCTTC. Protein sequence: CVGSGSGNEQFF.

CDR3 nucleotides: TGTGCCAGCTCCCCCGGACCCGGGACAGACTACGAGCAGTACTTC. This gives the protein CASSPGPGTDYEQYF. V is TRBV7-9 and J is TRBJ2-7; TRBD1 agrees at 7 bases. V gave up 8 bases and J gave up 3 bases; unmatched junction bases: 13. The germline gives CDR1 SEHNR, CDR2 FQNEAQ (reference sequence). The CDR3 length is 15 residues.

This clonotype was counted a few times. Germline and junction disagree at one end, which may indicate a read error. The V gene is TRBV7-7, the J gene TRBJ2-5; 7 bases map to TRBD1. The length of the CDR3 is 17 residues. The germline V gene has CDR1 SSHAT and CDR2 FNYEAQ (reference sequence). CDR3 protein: CASSSARDRDTQETQYF. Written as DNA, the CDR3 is TGTGCTAGCAGCTCTGCCCGCGACAGGGACACACAAGAGACCCAGTACTTC.

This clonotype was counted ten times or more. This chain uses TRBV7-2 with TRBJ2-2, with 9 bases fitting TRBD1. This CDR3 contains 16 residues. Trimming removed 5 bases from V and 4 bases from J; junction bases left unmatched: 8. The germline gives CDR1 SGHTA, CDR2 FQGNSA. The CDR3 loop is CASSTYRGPLTGELFF. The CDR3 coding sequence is TGTGCCAGCAGCACATACAGGGGGCCGCTCACCGGGGAGCTGTTTTTT.

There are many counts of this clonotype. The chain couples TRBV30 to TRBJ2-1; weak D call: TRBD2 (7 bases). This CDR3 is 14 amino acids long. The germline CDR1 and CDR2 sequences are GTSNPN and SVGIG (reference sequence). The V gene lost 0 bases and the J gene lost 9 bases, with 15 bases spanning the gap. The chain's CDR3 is CAWSVRGGLSEQFF. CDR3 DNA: TGTGCCTGGAGTGTGAGGGGGGGCCTGAGTGAGCAGTTCTTC.

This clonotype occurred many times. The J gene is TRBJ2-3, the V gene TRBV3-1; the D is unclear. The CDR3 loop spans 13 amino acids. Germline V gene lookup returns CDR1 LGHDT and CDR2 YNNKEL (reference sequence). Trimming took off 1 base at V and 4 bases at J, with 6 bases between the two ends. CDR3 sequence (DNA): TGTGCCAGCAGCCAAGGGACCCCAGATACGCAGTATTTT. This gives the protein CASSQGTPDTQYF.

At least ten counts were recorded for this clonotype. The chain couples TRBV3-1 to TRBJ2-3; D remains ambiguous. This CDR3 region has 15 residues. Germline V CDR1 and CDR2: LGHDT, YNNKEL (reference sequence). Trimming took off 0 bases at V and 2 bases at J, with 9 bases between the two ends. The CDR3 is CASSQDPEFTDTQYF. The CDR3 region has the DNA TGTGCCAGCAGCCAAGATCCTGAATTCACAGATACGCAGTATTTT.